This TCR beta chain was obtained from a study of OX40 agonist ivuxolimab in advanced cancers. Background on the study: Earlier anti-PD-1, anti-PD-L1 or anti-CTLA-4 therapy was permitted; roughly 40% had received some. Study findings and constraints: At 0.1 to 3.0 mg/kg, clonal expansion of CD4+ and CD8+ blood T cells had occurred by week 6. In the 0.1-3.0 mg/kg groups, partial responders showed among the lowest expansion.

Germline loops: CDR1 SGHTA, CDR2 FQGNSA. With 5 bases removed from V and 6 bases from J, the gap between germline ends came to 11 bases. The CDR3 runs to 12 residues. As regards this clone: The antigen remains unidentified.

TCRdb keeps only in-frame clones here, not all; method: immunoSEQ multiplex PCR. This sample has some 80,000 clones, with about nine tenths found just once. This chain joins TRBV7-2 and TRBJ2-7; maybe TRBD1 (5 bases). The sequence was obtained from an adult with an advanced solid tumor such as melanoma, head and neck, liver or kidney cancer. Source: CD4+ or CD8+ T cells sorted from blood, taken in a trial of the OX40 agonist ivuxolimab. In DNA, the CDR3 is TGTGCCAGCAGCCCTCAGGGATCCGAGCAGTACTTC. Its translation is CASSPQGSEQYF.